These 21 T cell receptor beta chains share one sample of origin, sequenced in a study of neurological immune-mediated disorders. Time point of the sample: longitudinal time-point 2. MiXCR, run by TCRdb on the 5' RACE reads, gives a single entry per CDR3 protein. The sample includes some 100,000 distinct CDR3 sequences, approximately 13% seen only once; the top ten take 5%. Specimen: PBMCs. These receptors were obtained from a female donor with HTLV-1-associated myelopathy (HAM/TSP).

This clonotype was detected ten times or more. The gene calls are TRBV18 and TRBJ1-4, with D perhaps TRBD1 (5 bases). Per the germline V gene, CDR1 is KGHSH and CDR2 is LQKENI. V was cut by 5 bases and J by 8 bases, with 15 bases left in between. The CDR3 extends over 14 amino acids. The CDR3 region is CASSWDGNGEKLFF. For the CDR3, the DNA is TGTGCCAGCTCATGGGACGGAAATGGGGAAAAACTGTTTTTT.

This clonotype was counted ten times or more. The V and J genes are TRBV5-6 and TRBJ2-1; 7 bases map to TRBD1. The length of the CDR3 is 15 residues. V lost 4 bases, J lost 5 bases, and 9 bases stayed unmatched. The germline V gene has CDR1 SGHDT and CDR2 YYEEEE. CDR3: CASSLNGQEHNEQFF. CDR3 in DNA: TGTGCCAGCAGCCTGAATGGACAGGAGCACAATGAGCAGTTCTTC.

In its sample, this clonotype was seen many times. V usage is TRBV5-1 and J usage is TRBJ2-4; D unresolved. The CDR3 has 14 residues. Trimming took 0 bases from V and 8 from J, leaving 12 bases between them. Germline values: CDR1 SGHRS, CDR2 YFSETQ. The CDR3 here is CASSLGSRTDIQYF. The CDR3 region has the DNA TGCGCCAGCAGCTTGGGATCGCGGACGGACATTCAGTACTTC.

There are many counts of this clonotype. The CDR3 loop is CASSLGGLLGANVLTF. CDR3 sequence (DNA): TGTGCCAGCAGCTTGGGGGGCTTGCTTGGGGCCAACGTCCTGACTTTC. The rearrangement uses TRBV5-4 and TRBJ2-6, with a tentative D call TRBD1 (5 bases). The CDR3 is 16 residues long. Trimming shortened V by 0 bases and J by 3 bases, and 10 bases separated the two germline ends. The germline CDR1 and CDR2 sequences are SGHNT and YYREEE (reference sequence).

The table lists this clonotype with many counts. The chain has TRBV20-1 and TRBJ2-5; no definite D call. Trimming pared 3 bases from V and 4 bases from J, leaving 9 bases between. The length of the CDR3 is 12 residues. The germline V gene encodes CDR1 DFQATT and CDR2 SNEGSKA (reference sequence). The DNA for the CDR3 is TGCAGTGCTAGGCCCAGAACAGAGACCCAGTACTTC. It is translated as CSARPRTETQYF.

This clonotype was observed at least ten times. The junction departs from the called germline gene at one end, perhaps through a read error. The V call is TRBV5-1, the J call TRBJ1-5; no firm D call. This CDR3 is 13 amino acids long. The V gene's germline CDR1 is SGHRS and CDR2 YFSETQ. The CDR3 sequence: CASSLSSNQPQHF. The CDR3 DNA reads as TGTGCCAGCAGCTTAAGTAGCAATCAGCCCCAGCATTTT.

Ten or more counts support this clonotype. The chain couples TRBV5-1 to TRBJ1-1; D is uncertain. The germline gives CDR1 SGHRS, CDR2 YFSETQ. Trimming shortened V by 5 bases and J by 8 bases, and 10 bases separated the two germline ends. The CDR3 extends over 11 amino acids. CDR3 sequence: CASSSSAEAFF. CDR3 DNA: TGCGCCAGCAGTTCGTCGGCAGAAGCTTTCTTT.

This clonotype has ten or more counts. V gene TRBV29-1 combines with J gene TRBJ1-1; TRBD1 is a possible D gene (5 bases). The CDR3 loop spans 15 amino acids. In germline, CDR1 is SQVTM, CDR2 ANQGSEA. The V and J ends lost 2 bases and 0 bases respectively, with 13 bases between them. For the CDR3, the DNA is TGCAGCGTTGAAAGGGGAACTACCCTGAACACTGAAGCTTTCTTT. This encodes CSVERGTTLNTEAFF.

In this sample, this clonotype turned up many times. The chain recombines TRBV11-2 with TRBJ2-7, with D possibly called TRBD1 or TRBD2 (6 bases each). This CDR3 spans 13 amino acids. The V gene's germline CDR1 is SGHAT and CDR2 FQNNGV. Trimming removed 4 bases at V and 6 bases at J, with 13 bases between. CDR3: CASSSHGGGEQYF. In DNA, the CDR3 is TGTGCCAGCAGCTCCCACGGAGGGGGCGAGCAGTACTTC.

The chain recombines TRBV28 with TRBJ2-3; D possibly corresponds to TRBD2 (5 bases). CDR1 and CDR2 (germline): MDHEN, SYDVKM. The CDR3 is 14 amino acids. V gave up 9 bases and J gave up 3 bases, with 16 bases separating them. The CDR3 coding sequence is TGTGCCAGTAGCGCTGCCATTGATACAGATACGCAGTATTTT. Translating gives CASSAAIDTDTQYF.

In its sample, this clonotype was seen many times. The J gene is TRBJ1-5, the V gene TRBV5-1; no definite D call. CDR1 SGHRS and CDR2 YFSETQ come from the germline V gene. V gave up 3 bases and J gave up 5 bases, with 9 bases separating them. The CDR3 extends over 13 amino acids. The CDR3 DNA sequence: TGCGCCAGCAGCTCCACGGGTCATCAGCCCCAGCATTTT. Amino acid sequence: CASSSTGHQPQHF.

Ten or more counts support this clonotype. The V call is TRBV9, the J call TRBJ2-1; 11 bases agree with TRBD2. The CDR3 contains 16 residues. After removal of 2 bases from V and 4 bases from J, the junction contained 5 bases not matched to a gene. Per germline, CDR1 SGDLS and CDR2 YYNGEE. The CDR3 DNA is TGTGCCAGCAGCGTGGGTGCTAGCGGGGGGTACAATGAGCAGTTCTTC. It is translated as CASSVGASGGYNEQFF.

Many counts were recorded for this clonotype. The chain carries TRBV2 and TRBJ2-7; 9 bases map to TRBD2. Per germline, CDR1 SNHLY and CDR2 FYNNEI. The V gene end was trimmed by 8 bases and the J gene end by 5 bases; junction bases not matched to a gene: 1. The CDR3 contains 11 residues. The CDR3 spells CASRLADEQYF. In nucleotides, the CDR3 is TGTGCCAGCCGACTAGCGGACGAGCAGTACTTC.

Notes on this clonotype: Given a much more abundant clone one base away, this may be a read error. The chain joins TRBV11-2 to TRBJ2-3; possible D gene TRBD2, 7 bases. Germline V gives CDR1 SGHAT, CDR2 FQNNGV. CDR3 size: 14 residues. This CDR3 reads CAGSLEGEGDTQYF. Written as DNA, the CDR3 is TGTGCCGGCAGCTTAGAGGGGGAGGGGGATACGCAGTATTTT.

This clonotype was observed at least ten times. The chain recombines TRBV9 with TRBJ2-1, with D maybe TRBD2 (7 bases). The CDR3 is made up of 14 amino acids. The ends were cut back, 1 base at V and 10 bases at J, with 15 bases in the middle. The germline V gene has CDR1 SGDLS and CDR2 YYNGEE. CDR3 DNA: TGTGCCAGCAGCGTAACCGGGGGGCCCCAGGAGCAGTTCTTC. It specifies CASSVTGGPQEQFF.

This clonotype was counted many times. The V gene is TRBV7-9, the J gene TRBJ2-3; 9 nucleotides align to TRBD2. This CDR3 region has 16 residues. The V gene end was trimmed by 5 bases and the J gene end by 2 bases; junction bases not matched to a gene: 8. Germline V gives CDR1 SEHNR, CDR2 FQNEAQ (reference sequence). The CDR3 DNA reads as TGTGCCAGCAGCCGAGGAGCGGGGGGAGACACAGATACGCAGTATTTT. Amino acids: CASSRGAGGDTDTQYF.

This clonotype was recorded many times. The chain has TRBV10-3 and TRBJ2-3; the D gene is possibly TRBD2 (5 bases). Germline lookup yields CDR1 ENHRY and CDR2 SYGVKD. The CDR3 has 15 amino acids. The germline V and J ends were trimmed by 4 bases and 4 bases, with 15 bases remaining between them. CDR3: CAISGSTRGADTQYF. In DNA, the CDR3 is TGTGCCATCAGTGGCTCAACTAGAGGTGCAGATACGCAGTATTTT.

V usage is TRBV6-1 and J usage is TRBJ2-5, with a tentative D call TRBD2 (6 bases). The V end lost 0 bases, the J end lost 4 bases, and 15 bases lay between the germline ends. CDR1 is MNHNS, CDR2 SASEGT, per germline. The CDR3 sequence is 16 residues long. CDR3 loop: CASSEAIFGGRETQYF. The CDR3 DNA sequence: TGTGCCAGCAGTGAAGCGATATTTGGGGGGAGAGAGACCCAGTACTTC.

This clonotype was counted many times. CDR3 DNA sequence: TGCAGTGCCAGTGGCCCCGGGCTAGCGGGAAAGGATACGCAGTATTTT. Its protein is CSASGPGLAGKDTQYF. The V call is TRBV20-1, the J call TRBJ2-3; TRBD2 matches at 9 bases. V lost 6 bases and J lost 6; bases outside the gene matches: 16. The V gene's germline CDR1 is DFQATT and CDR2 SNEGSKA (reference sequence). The CDR3 runs 16 residues.

This clonotype has a count of ten or more. The chain carries TRBV7-2 and TRBJ2-7; tentative D call: TRBD2 (5 bases). Trimming stripped 3 bases from V and 4 bases from J, with 7 bases between. In germline, CDR1 is SGHTA, CDR2 FQGNSA. This CDR3 region has 12 residues. The CDR3 protein is CASSFGEYEQYF. The CDR3 DNA reads TGTGCCAGCAGCTTCGGGGAATACGAGCAGTACTTC.

This clonotype was counted ten times or more. V usage is TRBV20-1 and J usage is TRBJ2-3, with 8 bases aligning to TRBD2. The CDR3 extends over 16 amino acids. Looked up from germline, CDR1 is DFQATT and CDR2 is SNEGSKA (reference sequence). The J segment lost 2 bases and the V segment lost 3 bases, leaving 10 bases of the junction unmatched. The CDR3: CSASGSTSGFTDTQYF. For the CDR3, the DNA is TGCAGTGCTAGCGGGTCAACTAGCGGATTCACAGATACGCAGTATTTT.